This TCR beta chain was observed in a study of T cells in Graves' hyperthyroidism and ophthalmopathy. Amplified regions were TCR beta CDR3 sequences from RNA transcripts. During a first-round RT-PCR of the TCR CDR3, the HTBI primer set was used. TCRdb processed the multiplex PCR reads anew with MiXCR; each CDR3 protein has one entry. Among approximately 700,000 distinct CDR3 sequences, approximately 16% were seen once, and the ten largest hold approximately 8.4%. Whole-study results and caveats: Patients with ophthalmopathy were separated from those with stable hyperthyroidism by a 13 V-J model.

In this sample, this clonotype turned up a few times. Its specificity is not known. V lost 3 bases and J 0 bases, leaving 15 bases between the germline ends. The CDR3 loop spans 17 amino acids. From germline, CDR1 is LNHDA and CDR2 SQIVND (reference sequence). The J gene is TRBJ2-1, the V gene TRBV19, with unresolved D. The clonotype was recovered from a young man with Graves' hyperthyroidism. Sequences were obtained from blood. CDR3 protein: CASSILGLLHSYNEQFF. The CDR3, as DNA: TGTGCCAGTAGTATTTTAGGGCTGCTACACTCCTACAATGAGCAGTTCTTC.